This T cell receptor (beta chain) was captured in a study of lymphopenia after photon versus proton radiotherapy. Study findings and constraints: Better survival with proton therapy was suggested as possible, not demonstrated.

Points on this clone: No antigen is known for it.

This table comes from immunoSEQ multiplex PCR, and its TCRdb copy is limited to in-frame clones, with some not included. The repertoire holds 50,000 to 60,000 clones, about 92% seen once, with about 20% in the top ten. Trimming at V came to 5 bases and at J to 8 bases, leaving 10 bases not matched to a gene. CDR1 and CDR2 (germline): MNHEY, SMNVEV (reference sequence). The CDR3 totals 14 residues. The chain is built from TRBV27 and TRBJ1-2; 8 bases are a match to TRBD1. The starting material was peripheral blood, obtained from a patient treated with photon-based radiotherapy. This sequence was found in a woman in her 40s with cholangiocarcinoma. CDR3 protein: CASSQTPGTGGYTF. The CDR3 nucleotides read TGTGCCAGCAGTCAAACCCCCGGGACAGGCGGCTACACCTTC.